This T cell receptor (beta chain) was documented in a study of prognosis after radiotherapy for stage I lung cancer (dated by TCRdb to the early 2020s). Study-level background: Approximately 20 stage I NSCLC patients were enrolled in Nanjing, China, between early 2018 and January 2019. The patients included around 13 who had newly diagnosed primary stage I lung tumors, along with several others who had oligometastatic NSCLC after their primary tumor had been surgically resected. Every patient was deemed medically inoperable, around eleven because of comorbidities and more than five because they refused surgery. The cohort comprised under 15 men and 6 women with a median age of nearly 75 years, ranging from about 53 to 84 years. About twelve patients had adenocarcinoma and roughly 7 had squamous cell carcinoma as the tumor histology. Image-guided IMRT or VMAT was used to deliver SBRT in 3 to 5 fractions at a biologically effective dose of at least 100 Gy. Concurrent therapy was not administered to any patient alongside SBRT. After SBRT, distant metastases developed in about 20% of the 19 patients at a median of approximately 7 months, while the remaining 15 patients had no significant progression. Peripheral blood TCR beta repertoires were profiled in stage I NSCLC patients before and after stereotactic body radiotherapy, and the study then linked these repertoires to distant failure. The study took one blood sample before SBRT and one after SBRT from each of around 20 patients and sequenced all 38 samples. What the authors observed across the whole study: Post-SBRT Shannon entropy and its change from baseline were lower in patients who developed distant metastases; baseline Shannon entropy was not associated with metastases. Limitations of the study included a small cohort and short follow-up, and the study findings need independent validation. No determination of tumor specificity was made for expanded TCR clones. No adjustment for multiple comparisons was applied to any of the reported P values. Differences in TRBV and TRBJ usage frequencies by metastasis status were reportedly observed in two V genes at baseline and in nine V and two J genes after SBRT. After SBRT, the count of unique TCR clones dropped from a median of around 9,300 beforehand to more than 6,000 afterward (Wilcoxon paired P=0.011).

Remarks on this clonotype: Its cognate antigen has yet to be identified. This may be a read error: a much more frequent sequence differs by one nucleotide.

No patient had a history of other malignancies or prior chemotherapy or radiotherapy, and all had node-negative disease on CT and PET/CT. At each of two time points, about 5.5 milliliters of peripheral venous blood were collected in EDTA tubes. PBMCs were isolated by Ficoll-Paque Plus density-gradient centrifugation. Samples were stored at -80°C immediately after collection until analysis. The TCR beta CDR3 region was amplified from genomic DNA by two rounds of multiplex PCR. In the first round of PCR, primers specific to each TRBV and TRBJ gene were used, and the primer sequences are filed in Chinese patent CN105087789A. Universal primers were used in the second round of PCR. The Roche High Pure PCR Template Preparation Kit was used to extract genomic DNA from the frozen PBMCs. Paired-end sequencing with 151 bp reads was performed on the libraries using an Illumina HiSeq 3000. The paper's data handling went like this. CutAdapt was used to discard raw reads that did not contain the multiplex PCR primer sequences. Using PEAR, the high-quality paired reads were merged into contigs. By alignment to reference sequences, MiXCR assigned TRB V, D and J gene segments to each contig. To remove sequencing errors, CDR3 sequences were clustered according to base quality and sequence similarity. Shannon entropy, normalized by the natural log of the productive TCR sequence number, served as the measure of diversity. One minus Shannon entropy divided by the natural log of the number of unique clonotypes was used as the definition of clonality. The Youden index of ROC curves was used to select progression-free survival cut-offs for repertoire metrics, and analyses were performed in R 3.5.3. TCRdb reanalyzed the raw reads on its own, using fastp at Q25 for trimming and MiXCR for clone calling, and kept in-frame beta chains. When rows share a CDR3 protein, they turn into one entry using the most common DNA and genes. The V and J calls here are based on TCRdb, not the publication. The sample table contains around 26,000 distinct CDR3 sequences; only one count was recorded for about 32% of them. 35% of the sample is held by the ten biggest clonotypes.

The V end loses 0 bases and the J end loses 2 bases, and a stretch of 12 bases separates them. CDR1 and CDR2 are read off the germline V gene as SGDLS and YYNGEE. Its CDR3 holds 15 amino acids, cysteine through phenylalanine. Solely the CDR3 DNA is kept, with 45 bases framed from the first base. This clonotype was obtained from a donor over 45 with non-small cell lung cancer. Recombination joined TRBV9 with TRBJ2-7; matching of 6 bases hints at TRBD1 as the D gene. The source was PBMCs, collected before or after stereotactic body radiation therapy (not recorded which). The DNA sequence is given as TGTGCCAGCAGCGTAGGGGCAGGGGACGCCTACGAGCAGTACTTC. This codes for CASSVGAGDAYEQYF.